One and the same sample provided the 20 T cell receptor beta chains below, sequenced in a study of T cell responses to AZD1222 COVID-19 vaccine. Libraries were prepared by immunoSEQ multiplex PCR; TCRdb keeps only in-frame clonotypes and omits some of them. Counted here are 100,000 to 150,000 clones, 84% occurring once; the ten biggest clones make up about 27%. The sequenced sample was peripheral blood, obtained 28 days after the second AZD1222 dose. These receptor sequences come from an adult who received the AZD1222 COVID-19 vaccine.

CDR3 sequence: CASSWGRDGNTIYF. The CDR3 region has the DNA TGTGCCAGCAGTTGGGGCAGGGATGGAAACACCATATATTTT. The rearrangement links TRBV27 to TRBJ1-3; tentatively, D is TRBD1 (5 bases). Trimming pared 4 bases from V and 3 bases from J, leaving 10 bases between. Per the germline V gene, CDR1 is MNHEY and CDR2 is SMNVEV (reference sequence). There are 14 residues in the CDR3.

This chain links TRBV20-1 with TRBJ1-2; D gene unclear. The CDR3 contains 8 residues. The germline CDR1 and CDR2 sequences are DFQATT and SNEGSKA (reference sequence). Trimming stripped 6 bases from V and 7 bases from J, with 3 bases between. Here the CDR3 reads CSAVGYTF. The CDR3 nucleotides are TGCAGTGCGGTTGGCTACACCTTC.

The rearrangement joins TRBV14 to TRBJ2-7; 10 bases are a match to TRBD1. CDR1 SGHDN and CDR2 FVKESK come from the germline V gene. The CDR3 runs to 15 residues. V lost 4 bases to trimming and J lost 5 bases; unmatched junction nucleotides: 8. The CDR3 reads CASSRKGTGVHEQYF. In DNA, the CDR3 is TGTGCCAGCAGCCGTAAGGGGACAGGGGTCCACGAGCAGTACTTC.

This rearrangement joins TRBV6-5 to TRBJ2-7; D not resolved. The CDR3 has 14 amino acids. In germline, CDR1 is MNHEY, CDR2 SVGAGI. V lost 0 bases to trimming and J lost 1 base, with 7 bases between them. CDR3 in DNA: TGTGCCAGCAGTTACTCGTGGCAGTCCTACGAGCAGTACTTC. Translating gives CASSYSWQSYEQYF.

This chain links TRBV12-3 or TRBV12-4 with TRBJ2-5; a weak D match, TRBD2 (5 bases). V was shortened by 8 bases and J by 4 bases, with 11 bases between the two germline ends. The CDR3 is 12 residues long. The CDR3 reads CASGEFGETQYF. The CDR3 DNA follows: TGTGCCAGCGGGGAGTTCGGAGAGACCCAGTACTTC.

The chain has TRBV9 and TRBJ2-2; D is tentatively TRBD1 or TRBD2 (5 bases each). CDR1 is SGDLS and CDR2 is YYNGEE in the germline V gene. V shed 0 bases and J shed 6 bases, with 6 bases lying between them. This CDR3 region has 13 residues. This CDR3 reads CASSVGDPGELFF. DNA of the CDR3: TGTGCCAGCAGCGTAGGGGACCCCGGGGAGCTGTTTTTT.

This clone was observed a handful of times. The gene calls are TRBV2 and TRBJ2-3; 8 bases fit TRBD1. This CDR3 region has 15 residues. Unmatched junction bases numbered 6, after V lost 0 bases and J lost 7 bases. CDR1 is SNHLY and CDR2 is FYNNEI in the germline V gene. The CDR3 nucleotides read TGTGCCAGCAGTGAAGCTCTCCAGGGGGCAAATACGCAGTATTTT. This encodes CASSEALQGANTQYF.

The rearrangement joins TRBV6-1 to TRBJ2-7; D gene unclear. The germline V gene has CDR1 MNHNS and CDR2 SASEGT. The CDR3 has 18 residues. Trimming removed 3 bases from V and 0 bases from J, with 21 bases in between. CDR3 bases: TGTGCCAGCAGTGATACGGAGTTTGGCCCCCTCAGCTCCTACGAGCAGTACTTC. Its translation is CASSDTEFGPLSSYEQYF.

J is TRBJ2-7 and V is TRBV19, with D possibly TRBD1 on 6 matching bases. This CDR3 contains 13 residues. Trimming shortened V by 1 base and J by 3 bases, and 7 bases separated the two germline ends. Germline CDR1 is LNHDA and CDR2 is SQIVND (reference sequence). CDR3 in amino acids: CASSIADSYEQYF. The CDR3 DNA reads TGTGCCAGTAGTATAGCGGACAGCTACGAGCAGTACTTC.

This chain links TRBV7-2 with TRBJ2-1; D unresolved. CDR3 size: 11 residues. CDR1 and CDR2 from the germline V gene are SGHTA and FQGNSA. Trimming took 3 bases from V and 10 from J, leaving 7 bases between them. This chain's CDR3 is CASSFQSEQFF. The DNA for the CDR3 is TGTGCCAGCAGCTTCCAGAGCGAGCAGTTCTTC.

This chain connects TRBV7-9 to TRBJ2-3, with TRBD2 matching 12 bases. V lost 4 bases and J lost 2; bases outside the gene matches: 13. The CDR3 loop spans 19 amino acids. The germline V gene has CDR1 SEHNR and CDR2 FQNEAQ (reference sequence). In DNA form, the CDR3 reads TGTGCCAGCAGCTACCGACTAGCGGGGGCCCTCAAGATCACAGATACGCAGTATTTT. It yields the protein CASSYRLAGALKITDTQYF.

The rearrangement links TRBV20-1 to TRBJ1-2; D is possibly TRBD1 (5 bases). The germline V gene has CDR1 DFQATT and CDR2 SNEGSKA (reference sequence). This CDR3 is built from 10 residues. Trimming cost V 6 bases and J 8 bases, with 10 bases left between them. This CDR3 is CSAPGGGYTF. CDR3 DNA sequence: TGCAGTGCACCTGGGGGGGGCTACACCTTC.

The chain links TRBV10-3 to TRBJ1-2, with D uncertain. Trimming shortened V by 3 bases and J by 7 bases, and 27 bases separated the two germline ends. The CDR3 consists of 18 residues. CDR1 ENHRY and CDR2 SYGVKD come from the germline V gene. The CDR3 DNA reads TGTGCCATCAGTGATCTCTCATCTCCGACGACTTACACCGGTGGCTACACCTTC. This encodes CAISDLSSPTTYTGGYTF.

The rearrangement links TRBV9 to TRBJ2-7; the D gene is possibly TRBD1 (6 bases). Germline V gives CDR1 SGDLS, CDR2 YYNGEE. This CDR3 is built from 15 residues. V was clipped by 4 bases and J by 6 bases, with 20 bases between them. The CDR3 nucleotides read TGTGCCAGCAGCCTCCAGGACAGCCTAGTGTTCGAGCAGTACTTC. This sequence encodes CASSLQDSLVFEQYF.

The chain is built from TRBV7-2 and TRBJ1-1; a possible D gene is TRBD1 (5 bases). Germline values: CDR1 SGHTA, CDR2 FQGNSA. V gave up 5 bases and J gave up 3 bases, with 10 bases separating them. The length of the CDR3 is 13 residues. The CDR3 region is CASSPGTYTEAFF. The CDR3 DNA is TGTGCCAGCAGCCCCGGGACCTACACTGAAGCTTTCTTT.

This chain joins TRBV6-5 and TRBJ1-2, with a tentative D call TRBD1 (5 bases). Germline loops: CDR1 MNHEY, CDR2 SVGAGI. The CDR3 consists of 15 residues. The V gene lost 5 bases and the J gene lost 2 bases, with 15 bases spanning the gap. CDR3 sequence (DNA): TGTGCCAGCAGTAAATCCGGGACGCCGAACTATGGCTACACCTTC. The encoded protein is CASSKSGTPNYGYTF.

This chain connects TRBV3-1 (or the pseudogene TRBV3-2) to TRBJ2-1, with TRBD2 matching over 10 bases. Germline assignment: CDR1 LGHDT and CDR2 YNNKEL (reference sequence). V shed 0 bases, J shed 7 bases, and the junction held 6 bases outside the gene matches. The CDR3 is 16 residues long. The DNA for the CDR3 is TGTGCCAGCAGCCAAGATCGAGGTAGCGGGGGGAATGAGCAGTTCTTC. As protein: CASSQDRGSGGNEQFF.

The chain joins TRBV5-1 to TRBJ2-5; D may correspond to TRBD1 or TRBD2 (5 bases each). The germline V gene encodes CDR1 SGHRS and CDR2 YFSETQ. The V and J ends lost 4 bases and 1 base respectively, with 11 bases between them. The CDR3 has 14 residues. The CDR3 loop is CASSPGRAQETQYF. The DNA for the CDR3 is TGCGCCAGCAGCCCGGGACGCGCCCAAGAGACCCAGTACTTC.

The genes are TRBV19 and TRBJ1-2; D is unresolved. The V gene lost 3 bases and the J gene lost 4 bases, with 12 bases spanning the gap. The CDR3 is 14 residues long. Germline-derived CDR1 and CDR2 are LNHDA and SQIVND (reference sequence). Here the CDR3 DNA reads TGTGCCAGTAGTATGGTAGGGCTCGGCTATGGCTACACCTTC. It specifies CASSMVGLGYGYTF.

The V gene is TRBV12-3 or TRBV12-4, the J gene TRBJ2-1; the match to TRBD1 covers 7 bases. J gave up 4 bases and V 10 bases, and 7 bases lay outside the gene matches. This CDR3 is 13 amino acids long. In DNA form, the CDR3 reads TGTGCCACCACCGGGACAGCTTACAATGAGCAGTTCTTC. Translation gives CATTGTAYNEQFF.